A selection of T cell receptor beta chains follows, all from one sample in a study of glioma-infiltrating T cells. From the multiplex PCR reads, TCRdb called clonotypes with MiXCR, one entry per CDR3 protein. The sample holds 17,000 or so distinct CDR3 sequences, nearly 60% seen once. Material for sequencing was glioma tissue, nonneoplastic brain tissue, or PBMCs (not recorded which). The receptor set was obtained from a human donor with low-grade glioma or glioblastoma, undergoing nonglioma brain surgery, or in good health (not recorded which). Each CDR3 is given with its conserved first and last residue. The order of the fields is D gene, J gene, V gene, clone size, CDR3 DNA, CDR3 protein. D genes are given only for firm matches. Part of the rows lack a size; the others show once, few, many or a class for expanded clones.

D gene: NA; J gene: TRBJ2-3; V gene: TRBV7-3; clone size: NA; CDR3 DNA: TGTGCCAGCAGCTCCCAGGCGGTAAATACGCAGTATTTT; CDR3 protein: CASSSQAVNTQYF
D gene: TRBD1; J gene: TRBJ1-2; V gene: TRBV6-2/TRBV6-3; clone size: medium-sized; CDR3 DNA: TGTGCCAGCAGTTGGACAGGGGGCGGCTATGGCTACACCTTC; CDR3 protein: CASSWTGGGYGYTF
D gene: TRBD2; J gene: TRBJ2-1; V gene: TRBV6-1; clone size: NA; CDR3 DNA: TGTGCCAGCAGTTTCGACGCTAGCGGGAGGGGGAGCTCCTACAATGAGCAGTTCTTC; CDR3 protein: CASSFDASGRGSSYNEQFF
D gene: TRBD1; J gene: TRBJ1-2; V gene: TRBV20-1; clone size: few; CDR3 DNA: TGCAGTGCTAGCCCGACAGGGCCAGACTATGGCTACACCTTC; CDR3 protein: CSASPTGPDYGYTF
D gene: NA; J gene: TRBJ2-2; V gene: TRBV5-1; clone size: NA; CDR3 DNA: TGCGCCGGCAGCTTGCAGCGGTCCCGCACCGGGGAGCTGTTTTTT; CDR3 protein: CAGSLQRSRTGELFF
D gene: NA; J gene: TRBJ1-3; V gene: TRBV20-1; clone size: NA; CDR3 DNA: TGCAGTGCTAGTTCCCGAAACACCATATATTTT; CDR3 protein: CSASSRNTIYF
D gene: TRBD1; J gene: TRBJ2-7; V gene: TRBV30; clone size: NA; CDR3 DNA: TGTGCCTGGAGTGTAAAGGGACAGGGCTCCTACGAGCAGTACTTC; CDR3 protein: CAWSVKGQGSYEQYF
D gene: NA; J gene: TRBJ1-5; V gene: TRBV15; clone size: NA; CDR3 DNA: TGTGCCACCAGCAGCAGGCCCCTCTACTATAGCAATCAGCCCCAGCATTTT; CDR3 protein: CATSSRPLYYSNQPQHF
D gene: NA; J gene: TRBJ1-1; V gene: TRBV6-2/TRBV6-3; clone size: NA; CDR3 DNA: TGTGCCAGCGGTTACAAGGGCTCGGAGATTGGAGCTTTCTTT; CDR3 protein: CASGYKGSEIGAFF
D gene: TRBD1; J gene: TRBJ1-1; V gene: TRBV6-2/TRBV6-3; clone size: NA; CDR3 DNA: TGTGCCAGCAGCACACAGGGGTGGAACACTGAAGCTTTCTTT; CDR3 protein: CASSTQGWNTEAFF
D gene: TRBD1; J gene: TRBJ1-6; V gene: TRBV20-1; clone size: NA; CDR3 DNA: TGCAGTGCTAGAGATCTGAAGCAGGGGGACGTCGGCCCCCTCCACTTT; CDR3 protein: CSARDLKQGDVGPLHF